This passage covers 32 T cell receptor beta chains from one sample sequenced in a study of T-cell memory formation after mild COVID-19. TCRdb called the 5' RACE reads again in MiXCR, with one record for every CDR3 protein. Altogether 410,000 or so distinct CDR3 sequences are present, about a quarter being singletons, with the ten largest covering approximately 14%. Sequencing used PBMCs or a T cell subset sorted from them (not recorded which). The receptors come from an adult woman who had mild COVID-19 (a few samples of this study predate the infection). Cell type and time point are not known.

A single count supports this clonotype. The CDR3 spells CASSPLPSYRGNAGELFF. CDR3 nucleotides: TGTGCCAGCAGCCCCCTACCGTCCTACAGGGGGAATGCCGGGGAGCTGTTTTTT. This rearrangement joins TRBV7-2 to TRBJ2-2; 8 nucleotides agree with TRBD1. The CDR3 covers 18 residues. V dropped 5 bases and J dropped 6; count of bases not matched to a gene: 17. The V gene's germline CDR1 is SGHTA and CDR2 FQGNSA.

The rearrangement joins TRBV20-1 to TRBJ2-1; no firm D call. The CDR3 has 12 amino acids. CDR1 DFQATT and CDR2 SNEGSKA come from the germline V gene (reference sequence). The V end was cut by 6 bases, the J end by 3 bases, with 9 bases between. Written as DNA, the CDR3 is TGCAGTGCCCCGGCTAACTACAATGAGCAGTTCTTC. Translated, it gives CSAPANYNEQFF.

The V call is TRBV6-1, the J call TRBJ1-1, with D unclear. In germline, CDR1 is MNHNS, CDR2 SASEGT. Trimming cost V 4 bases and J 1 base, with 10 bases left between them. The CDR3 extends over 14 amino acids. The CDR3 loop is CASSATRKNTEAFF. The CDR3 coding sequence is TGTGCCAGCAGTGCAACGCGTAAGAACACTGAAGCTTTCTTT.

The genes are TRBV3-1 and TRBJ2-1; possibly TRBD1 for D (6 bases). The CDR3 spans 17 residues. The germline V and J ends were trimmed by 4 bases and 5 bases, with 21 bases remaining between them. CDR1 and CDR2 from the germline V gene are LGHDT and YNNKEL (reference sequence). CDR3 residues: CASSRLLTGTRHNEQFF. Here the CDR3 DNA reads TGTGCCAGCAGCCGTCTCTTAACCGGGACACGGCACAATGAGCAGTTCTTC.

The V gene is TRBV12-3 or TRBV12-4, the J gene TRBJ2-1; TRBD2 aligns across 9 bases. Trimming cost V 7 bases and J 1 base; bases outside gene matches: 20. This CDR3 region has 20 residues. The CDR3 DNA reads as TGTGCCAGCATACCAAGGCGGGGGGGCTTACGGAAGGGGTCCTACAATGAGCAGTTCTTC. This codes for CASIPRRGGLRKGSYNEQFF.

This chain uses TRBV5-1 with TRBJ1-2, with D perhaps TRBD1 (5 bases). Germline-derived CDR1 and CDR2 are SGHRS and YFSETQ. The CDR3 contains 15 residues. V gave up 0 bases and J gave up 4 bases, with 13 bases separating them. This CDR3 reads CASSLAGHGGYGYTF. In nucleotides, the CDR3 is TGCGCCAGCAGCTTGGCCGGACACGGTGGCTATGGCTACACCTTC.

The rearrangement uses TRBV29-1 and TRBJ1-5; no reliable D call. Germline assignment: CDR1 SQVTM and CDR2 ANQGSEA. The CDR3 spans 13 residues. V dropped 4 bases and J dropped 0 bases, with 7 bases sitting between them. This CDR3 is CSVGENSNQPQHF. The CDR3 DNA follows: TGCAGCGTTGGAGAAAATAGCAATCAGCCCCAGCATTTT.

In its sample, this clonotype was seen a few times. The CDR3 nucleotides read TGTGCCAGCAGTTTATGGGAGGGGGCGAAGGATACGCAGTATTTT. Translated: CASSLWEGAKDTQYF. This rearrangement joins TRBV12-3 or TRBV12-4 to TRBJ2-3; D is possibly TRBD1 or TRBD2 (7 bases each). V lost 2 bases, J lost 6 bases, and 15 bases lay in between. The CDR3 totals 15 residues.

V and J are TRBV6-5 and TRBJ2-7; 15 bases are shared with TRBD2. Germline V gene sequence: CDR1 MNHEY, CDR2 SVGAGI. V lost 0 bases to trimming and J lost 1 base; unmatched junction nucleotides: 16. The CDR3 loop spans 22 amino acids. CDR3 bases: TGTGCCAGCAGTTACTCCATCATAAGTGGGACTAGCGGGAGGATGGGGTCCTACGAGCAGTACTTC. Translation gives CASSYSIISGTSGRMGSYEQYF.

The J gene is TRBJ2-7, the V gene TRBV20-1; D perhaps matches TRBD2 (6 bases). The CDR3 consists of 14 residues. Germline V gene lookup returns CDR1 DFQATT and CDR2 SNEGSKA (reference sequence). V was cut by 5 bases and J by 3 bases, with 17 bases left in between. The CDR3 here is CSARRRDSNYEQYF. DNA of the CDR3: TGCAGTGCTCGACGCCGGGACTCGAACTACGAGCAGTACTTC.

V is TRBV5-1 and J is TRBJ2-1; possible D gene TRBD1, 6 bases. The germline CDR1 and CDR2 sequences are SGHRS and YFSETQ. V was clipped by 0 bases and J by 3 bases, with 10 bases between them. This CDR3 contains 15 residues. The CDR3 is CASSLEGDLYNEQFF. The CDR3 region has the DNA TGCGCCAGCAGCTTGGAGGGGGACCTCTACAATGAGCAGTTCTTC.

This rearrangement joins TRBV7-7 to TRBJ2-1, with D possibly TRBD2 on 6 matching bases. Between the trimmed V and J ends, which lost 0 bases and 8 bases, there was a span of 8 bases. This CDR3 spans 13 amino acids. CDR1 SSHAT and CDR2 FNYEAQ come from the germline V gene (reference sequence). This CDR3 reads CASSLAPSDEQFF. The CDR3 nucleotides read TGTGCCAGCAGCTTAGCGCCTAGCGATGAGCAGTTCTTC.

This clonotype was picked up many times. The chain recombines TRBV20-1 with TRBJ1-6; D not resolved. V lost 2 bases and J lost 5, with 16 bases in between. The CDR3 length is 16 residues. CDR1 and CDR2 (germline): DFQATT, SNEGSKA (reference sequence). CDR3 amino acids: CSARPPNRRDNSPLHF. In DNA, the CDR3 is TGCAGTGCTAGACCCCCAAACAGACGCGATAATTCACCCCTCCACTTT.

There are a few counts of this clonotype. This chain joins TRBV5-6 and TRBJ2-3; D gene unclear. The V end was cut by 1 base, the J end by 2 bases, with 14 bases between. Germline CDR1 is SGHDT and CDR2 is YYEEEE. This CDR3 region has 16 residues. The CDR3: CASSLRAVKNTDTQYF. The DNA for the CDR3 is TGTGCCAGCAGCTTGCGGGCGGTGAAGAACACAGATACGCAGTATTTT.

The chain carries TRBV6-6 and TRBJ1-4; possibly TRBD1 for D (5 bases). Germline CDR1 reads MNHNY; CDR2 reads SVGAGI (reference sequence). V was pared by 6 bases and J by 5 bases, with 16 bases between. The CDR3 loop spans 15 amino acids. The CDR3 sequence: CASSPPPRGNEKLFF. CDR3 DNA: TGTGCCAGCAGCCCACCCCCTCGGGGGAATGAAAAACTGTTTTTT.

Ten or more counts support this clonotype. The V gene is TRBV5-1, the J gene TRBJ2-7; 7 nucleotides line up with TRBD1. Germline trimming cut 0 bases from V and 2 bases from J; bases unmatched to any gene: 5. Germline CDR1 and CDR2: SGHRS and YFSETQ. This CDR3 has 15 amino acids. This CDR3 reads CASSLDWDSTYEQYF. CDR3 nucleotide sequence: TGCGCCAGCAGCTTGGACTGGGACAGCACCTACGAGCAGTACTTC.

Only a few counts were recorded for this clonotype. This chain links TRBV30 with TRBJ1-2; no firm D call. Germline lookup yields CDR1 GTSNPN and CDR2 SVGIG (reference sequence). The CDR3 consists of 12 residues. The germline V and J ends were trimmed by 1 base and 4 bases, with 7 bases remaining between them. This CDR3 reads CAWSGGSYGYTF. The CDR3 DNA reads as TGTGCCTGGAGTGGAGGGTCCTATGGCTACACCTTC. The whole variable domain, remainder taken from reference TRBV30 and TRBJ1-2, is SQTIHQWPATLVQPVGSPLSLECTVEGTSNPNLYWYRQAAGRGLQLLFYSVGIGQISSEVPQNLSASRPQDRQFILSSKKLLLSDSGFYLCAWSGGSYGYTFGSGTRLTVV.

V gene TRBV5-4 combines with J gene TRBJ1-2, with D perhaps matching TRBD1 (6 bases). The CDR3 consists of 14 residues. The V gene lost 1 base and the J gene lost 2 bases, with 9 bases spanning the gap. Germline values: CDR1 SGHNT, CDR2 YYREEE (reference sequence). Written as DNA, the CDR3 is TGTGCCAGCAGCTTGCAACAGGGAAACTATGGCTACACCTTC. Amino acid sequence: CASSLQQGNYGYTF.

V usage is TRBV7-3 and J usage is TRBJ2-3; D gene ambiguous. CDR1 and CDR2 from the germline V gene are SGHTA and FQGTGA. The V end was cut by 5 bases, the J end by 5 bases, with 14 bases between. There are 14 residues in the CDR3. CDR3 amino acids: CASSATPLLDTQYF. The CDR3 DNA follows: TGTGCCAGCAGCGCCACCCCTTTACTAGATACGCAGTATTTT.

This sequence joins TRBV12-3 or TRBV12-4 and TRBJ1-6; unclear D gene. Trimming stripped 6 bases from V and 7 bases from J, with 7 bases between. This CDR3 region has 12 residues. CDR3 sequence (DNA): TGTGCCAGCAGCCTTCCGAATTCACCCCTCCACTTT. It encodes CASSLPNSPLHF.

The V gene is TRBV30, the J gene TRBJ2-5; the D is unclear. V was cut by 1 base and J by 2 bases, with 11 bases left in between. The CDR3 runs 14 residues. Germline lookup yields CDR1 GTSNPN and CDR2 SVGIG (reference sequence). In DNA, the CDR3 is TGTGCCTGGAGTGGCTTTGTCAGACAAGAGACCCAGTACTTC. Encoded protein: CAWSGFVRQETQYF. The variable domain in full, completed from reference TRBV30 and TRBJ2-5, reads SQTIHQWPATLVQPVGSPLSLECTVEGTSNPNLYWYRQAAGRGLQLLFYSVGIGQISSEVPQNLSASRPQDRQFILSSKKLLLSDSGFYLCAWSGFVRQETQYFGPGTRLLVL.

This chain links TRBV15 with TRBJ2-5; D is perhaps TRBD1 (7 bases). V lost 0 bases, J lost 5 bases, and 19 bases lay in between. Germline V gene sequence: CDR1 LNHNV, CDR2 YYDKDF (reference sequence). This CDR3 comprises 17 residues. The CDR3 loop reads CATSRDLSQGGWETQYF. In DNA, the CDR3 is TGTGCCACCAGCAGAGATCTAAGTCAGGGGGGTTGGGAGACCCAGTACTTC. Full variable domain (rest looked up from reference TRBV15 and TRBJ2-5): DAMVIQNPRYQVTQFGKPVTLSCSQTLNHNVMYWYQQKSSQAPKLLFHYYDKDFNNEADTPDNFQSRRPNTSFCFLDIRSPGLGDTAMYLCATSRDLSQGGWETQYFGPGTRLLVL.

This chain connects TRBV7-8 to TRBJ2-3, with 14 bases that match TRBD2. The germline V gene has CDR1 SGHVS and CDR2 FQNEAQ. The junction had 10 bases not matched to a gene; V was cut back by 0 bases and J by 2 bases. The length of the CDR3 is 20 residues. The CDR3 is CASSLAGGTSGGRITDTQYF. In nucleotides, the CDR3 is TGTGCCAGCAGCTTAGCCGGGGGGACTAGCGGGGGCCGTATCACAGATACGCAGTATTTT.

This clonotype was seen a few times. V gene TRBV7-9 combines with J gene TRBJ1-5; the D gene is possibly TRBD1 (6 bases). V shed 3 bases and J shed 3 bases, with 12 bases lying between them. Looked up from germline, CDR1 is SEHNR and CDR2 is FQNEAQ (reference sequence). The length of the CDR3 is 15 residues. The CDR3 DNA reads TGTGCCAGCAGCTTGGACCAGGGGTACAATCAGCCCCAGCATTTT. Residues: CASSLDQGYNQPQHF.

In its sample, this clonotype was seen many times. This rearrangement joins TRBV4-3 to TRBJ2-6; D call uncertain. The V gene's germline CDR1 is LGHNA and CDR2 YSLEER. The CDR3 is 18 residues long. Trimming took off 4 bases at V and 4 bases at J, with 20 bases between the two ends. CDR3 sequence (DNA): TGCGCCAGCAGCCCATCCTTCTCTCGGCTCGGGGGGGCCAACGTCCTGACTTTC. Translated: CASSPSFSRLGGANVLTF.

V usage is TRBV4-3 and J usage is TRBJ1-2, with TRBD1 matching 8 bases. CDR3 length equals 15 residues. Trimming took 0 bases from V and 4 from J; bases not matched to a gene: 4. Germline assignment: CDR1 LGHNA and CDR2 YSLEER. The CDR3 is CASSQDGGQGYGYTF. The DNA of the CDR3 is TGCGCCAGCAGCCAAGATGGAGGACAGGGCTATGGCTACACCTTC.

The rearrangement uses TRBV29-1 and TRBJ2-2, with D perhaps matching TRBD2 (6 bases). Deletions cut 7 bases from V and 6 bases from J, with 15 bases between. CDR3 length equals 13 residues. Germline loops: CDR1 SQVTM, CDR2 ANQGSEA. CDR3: CSASGTPAGELFF. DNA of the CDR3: TGCAGCGCCTCGGGGACTCCGGCCGGGGAGCTGTTTTTT.

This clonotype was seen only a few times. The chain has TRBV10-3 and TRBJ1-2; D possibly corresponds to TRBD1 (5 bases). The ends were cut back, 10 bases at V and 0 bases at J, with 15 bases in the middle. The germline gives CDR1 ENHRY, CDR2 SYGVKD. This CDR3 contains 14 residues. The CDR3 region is CATLGTDTNYGYTF. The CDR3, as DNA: TGTGCCACCCTCGGGACCGACACTAACTATGGCTACACCTTC.

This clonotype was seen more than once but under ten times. The CDR3, as DNA: TGTGCCAGCAGCTTACGTTGGCAGGGCCCCGAGCAGTACTTC. It is translated as CASSLRWQGPEQYF. This rearrangement joins TRBV7-6 to TRBJ2-7, with TRBD1 as a possible D gene (5 bases). The germline gives CDR1 SGHVS, CDR2 FNYEAQ. Trimming pared 2 bases from V and 6 bases from J, leaving 14 bases between. This CDR3 contains 14 residues. The complete variable domain, with remaining parts taken from reference TRBV7-6 and TRBJ2-7, reads GAGVSQSPRYKVTKRGQDVALRCDPISGHVSLYWYRQALGQGPEFLTYFNYEAQQDKSGLPNDRFSAERPEGSISTLTIQRTEQRDSAMYRCASSLRWQGPEQYFGPGTRLTVT.

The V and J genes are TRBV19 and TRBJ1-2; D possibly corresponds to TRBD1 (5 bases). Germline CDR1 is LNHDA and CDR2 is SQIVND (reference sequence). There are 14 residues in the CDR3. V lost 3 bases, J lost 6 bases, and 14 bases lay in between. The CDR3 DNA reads TGTGCCAGTAGTATGGCTCGAGGGGCAAATGGCTACACCTTC. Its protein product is CASSMARGANGYTF.

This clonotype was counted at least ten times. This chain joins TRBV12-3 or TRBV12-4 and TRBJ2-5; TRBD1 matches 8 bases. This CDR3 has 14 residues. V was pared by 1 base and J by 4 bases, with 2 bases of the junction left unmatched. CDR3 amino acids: CASSLGQGRETQYF. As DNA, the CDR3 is TGTGCCAGCAGTTTAGGACAGGGGCGAGAGACCCAGTACTTC.

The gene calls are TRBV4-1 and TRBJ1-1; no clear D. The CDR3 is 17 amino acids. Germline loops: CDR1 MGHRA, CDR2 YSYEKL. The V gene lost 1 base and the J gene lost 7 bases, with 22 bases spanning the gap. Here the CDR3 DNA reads TGCGCCAGCAGCCAAGGGGCCAGCTCGGCTCGGGGTGGTGAAGCTTTCTTT. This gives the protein CASSQGASSARGGEAFF.